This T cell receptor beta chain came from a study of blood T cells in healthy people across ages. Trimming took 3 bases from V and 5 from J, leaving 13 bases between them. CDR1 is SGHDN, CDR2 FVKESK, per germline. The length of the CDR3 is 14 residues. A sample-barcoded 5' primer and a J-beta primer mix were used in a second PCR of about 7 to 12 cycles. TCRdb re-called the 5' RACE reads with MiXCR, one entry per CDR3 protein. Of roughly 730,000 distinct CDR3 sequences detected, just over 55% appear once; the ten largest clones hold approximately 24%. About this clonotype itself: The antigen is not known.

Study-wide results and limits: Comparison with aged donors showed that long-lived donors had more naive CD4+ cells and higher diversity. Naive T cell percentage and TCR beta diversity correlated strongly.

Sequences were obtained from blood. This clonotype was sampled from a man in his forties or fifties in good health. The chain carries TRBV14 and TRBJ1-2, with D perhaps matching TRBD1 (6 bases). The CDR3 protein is CASSQGATGYGYTF. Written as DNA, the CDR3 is TGTGCCAGCAGCCAGGGGGCCACAGGGTATGGCTACACCTTC.